This TCR beta chain was found in a study of blood T cell repertoires in COVID-19. Overall study: Samples taken during acute and convalescent COVID-19 were collected in the United States, Italy and Spain. Sources were T cells, B-cell-depleted T cells, or PBMCs; the material itself was cDNA or gDNA.

Per the original data handling: Quantification of nucleated cells was approximated via reference gene primer amplification. Sequencing used immunoSEQ multiplex PCR; TCRdb keeps in-frame clones, though not all of them. For V, J and clone size, that table is used; D and trimming come from the DNA. This sample has 120,000 or so clones; roughly 74% occur once, and the top ten carry less than 6.5%. Germline CDR1 and CDR2: SGHRS and YFSETQ. The V gene lost 0 bases and the J gene lost 5 bases, with 10 bases spanning the gap. The CDR3 totals 14 residues. As for this clone: This same CDR3 is encoded by further DNA sequences in the sample.

The sequence was obtained from a man between 60 and 70 years old with acute or convalescent COVID-19. Sequencing was carried out using peripheral blood. The chain employs TRBV5-1 and TRBJ2-3; D not resolved. The CDR3 here is CASSLGTSGDTQYF. The CDR3 DNA follows: TGCGCCAGCAGCTTGGGTACTTCAGGAGATACGCAGTATTTT.